This paragraph reports one TCR beta chain. What it recognizes is unknown. Patients sequenced had flow cytometry evidence of CD8+CD57+ cell expansion. The TCR beta profiling, which covered VDJ combination and CDR3 sequence, was carried out using genomic DNA as the template. TCRdb reprocessed the reads with MiXCR, giving one entry per CDR3 protein. The repertoire holds some 160,000 distinct CDR3 sequences, with roughly 48% as singletons. V shed 4 bases, J shed 5 bases, and the junction held 14 bases outside the gene matches. This CDR3 spans 17 amino acids. CDR1 is SGDLS and CDR2 is YYNGEE in the germline V gene. The sample comes from a study of CD8+CD57+ T cells in acquired aplastic anemia. General study points: The same twenty-nine CD8+ CDR3 sequences occurred in patients and in controls.

Material: sorted CD4+, CD8+, or CD8+CD57+ T cells (not recorded which) from PBMCs. The chain recombines TRBV9 with TRBJ2-1; 8 nucleotides match TRBD2. The TCR was taken from a human donor with aplastic anemia. The CDR3 is CASSPLAGPMTNNEQFF. The CDR3 coding sequence is TGTGCCAGCAGCCCCCTAGCGGGCCCGATGACTAACAATGAGCAGTTCTTC.